The 26 T cell receptor beta chains given below trace back to one sample, sequenced in a study of T-cell memory formation after mild COVID-19. TCRdb reanalysed the 5' RACE reads using MiXCR and keeps one entry per CDR3 protein. The sample lists around 250,000 distinct CDR3 sequences, approximately 10% seen once, with around a fifth in the top ten. The sample taken for sequencing was PBMCs or a T cell subset sorted from them (not recorded which). The source is a man aged 18 to 30 who had mild COVID-19 (a few samples of this study predate the infection). Cell type and time point are not known.

This clonotype was observed at least ten times. This chain uses TRBV7-3 with TRBJ2-7, with D hard to call. This CDR3 has 14 residues. V shed 2 bases and J shed 0 bases, with 8 bases lying between them. The V gene's germline CDR1 is SGHTA and CDR2 FQGTGA. DNA for the CDR3: TGTGCCAGCAGCTTATTAGGCAGCTCCTACGAGCAGTACTTC. It translates to CASSLLGSSYEQYF.

This clonotype was observed at least ten times. The rearrangement joins TRBV5-1 to TRBJ2-7; 10 nucleotides match TRBD1. The ends lost 4 bases at V and 2 bases at J; junction bases unmatched: 6. Germline CDR1 reads SGHRS; CDR2 reads YFSETQ. The CDR3 runs 15 residues. CDR3 amino acids: CASSVRDRGPYEQYF. CDR3 nucleotide sequence: TGCGCCAGCAGCGTCCGGGACAGGGGTCCCTACGAGCAGTACTTC.

This clonotype has a handful of counts. The V call is TRBV5-5, the J call TRBJ1-5, with D possibly matching TRBD1 (5 bases). Looked up from germline, CDR1 is SGHKS and CDR2 is YYEKEE (reference sequence). Deletions cut 4 bases from V and 3 bases from J, with 14 bases between. The CDR3 totals 15 residues. This CDR3 reads CASSPTEPLNQPQHF. The CDR3 DNA reads TGTGCCAGCAGCCCGACAGAGCCCCTCAATCAGCCCCAGCATTTT.

The CDR3 DNA is TGTGCCAGCAGTTACGACAGGGGCGTCATGGATTCTGGGGCCAACGTCCTGACTTTC. Protein product: CASSYDRGVMDSGANVLTF. The chain links TRBV6-5 to TRBJ2-6, with 8 bases lining up with TRBD1. Looked up from germline, CDR1 is MNHEY and CDR2 is SVGAGI. Trimming at V came to 2 bases and at J to 1 base, leaving 10 bases not matched to a gene. CDR3 length: 19 residues.

In this sample, this clonotype turned up many times. V and J are TRBV24-1 and TRBJ2-2, with a possible D match to TRBD1 (6 bases). CDR3 length: 15 amino acids. In germline, CDR1 is KGHDR, CDR2 SFDVKD. With 1 base removed from V and 6 bases from J, the gap between germline ends came to 11 bases. As DNA, the CDR3 is TGTGCCACCAGTGATTTCGAACAGGGATCCGGGGAGCTGTTTTTT. Amino acid sequence: CATSDFEQGSGELFF.

This clonotype was counted many times. The chain uses TRBV20-1 and TRBJ2-2; D uncertain. The V end lost 1 base, the J end lost 3 bases, and 12 bases lay between the germline ends. The germline V gene has CDR1 DFQATT and CDR2 SNEGSKA (reference sequence). The CDR3 covers 15 residues. For the CDR3, the DNA is TGCAGTGCTAGAGTAGGCCAGGCGTACACCGGGGAGCTGTTTTTT. Translation gives CSARVGQAYTGELFF.

This clonotype was recorded only once. V and J are TRBV6-1 and TRBJ2-3, with TRBD2 identical over 11 bases. With 4 bases clipped from V and 4 bases from J, the junction kept 4 bases outside the gene matches. CDR1 and CDR2 from the germline V gene are MNHNS and SASEGT. The CDR3 sequence is 15 residues long. CDR3 nucleotide sequence: TGTGCCAGCAGTGTAGCGGGGGGGCGGGCAGATACGCAGTATTTT. Residues: CASSVAGGRADTQYF.

This clonotype was seen only a few times. CDR3 sequence (DNA): TGTGCCATGCTCTACCGGACAGATCAGCCCCAGCATTTT. Protein: CAMLYRTDQPQHF. This chain links TRBV11-3 with TRBJ1-5; D is perhaps TRBD1 (6 bases). The CDR3 is 13 amino acids. The V and J ends lost 10 bases and 5 bases respectively, with 15 bases between them. Germline V CDR1 and CDR2: SGHNT, YENEEA. The whole variable domain, filled in from reference TRBV11-3 and TRBJ1-5, reads EAGVVQSPRYKIIEKKQPVAFWCNPISGHNTLYWYLQNLGQGPELLIRYENEEAVDDSQLPKDRFSAERLKGVDSTLKIQPAELGDSAVYLCAMLYRTDQPQHFGDGTRLSIL.

The genes are TRBV6-5 and TRBJ2-2; TRBD2 agrees at 7 bases. This CDR3 spans 15 amino acids. Trimming cost V 3 bases and J 3 bases; bases outside gene matches: 4. Germline CDR1 is MNHEY and CDR2 is SVGAGI. The CDR3 DNA sequence: TGTGCCAGCAGTTATCGGGGGAGGGACACCGGGGAGCTGTTTTTT. Translation: CASSYRGRDTGELFF.

In the case of this clonotype: At one end, the junction sequence differs from germline, possibly due to a read error. This rearrangement joins TRBV7-2 to TRBJ1-1; maybe TRBD1 (6 bases). The CDR3 runs 14 residues. Germline CDR1 and CDR2: SGHTA and FQGNSA. Here the CDR3 DNA reads TGTGCCAGCAGCTTAAGGACACGGGACACTGAGGCTTTCTTT. Protein sequence: CASSLRTRDTEAFF.

In its sample, this clonotype was seen a few times. The CDR3 is CSVVVRGSGNTIYF. The DNA of the CDR3 is TGCAGCGTTGTGGTCCGGGGGTCTGGAAACACCATATATTTT. The rearrangement joins TRBV29-1 to TRBJ1-3; D perhaps matches TRBD1 (5 bases). V was clipped by 4 bases and J by 1 base, with 11 bases between them. The CDR3 has 14 amino acids. Per germline, CDR1 SQVTM and CDR2 ANQGSEA.

This clonotype was found many times. The chain links TRBV5-1 to TRBJ2-1; 7 positions agree with TRBD2. The germline CDR1 and CDR2 sequences are SGHRS and YFSETQ. Trimming took 2 bases from V and 9 from J; bases not matched to a gene: 5. The length of the CDR3 is 13 residues. In DNA form, the CDR3 reads TGCGCCAGCAGCTTCGAAGCGGGGACTGAGCAGTTCTTC. As protein: CASSFEAGTEQFF.

This clonotype was counted only a few times. The chain links TRBV4-2 to TRBJ2-5; 7 bases fit TRBD2. Trimming removed 2 bases from V and 0 bases from J; junction bases left unmatched: 3. From germline, CDR1 is LGHNA and CDR2 YNFKEQ. The CDR3 spans 15 residues. The CDR3 nucleotides are TGTGCCAGCAGCCAATCCGGGACTAACCAAGAGACCCAGTACTTC. Translated, it gives CASSQSGTNQETQYF.

This clonotype was seen a few times. The genes are TRBV5-1 and TRBJ2-7; 9 bases align to TRBD2. Germline V gene sequence: CDR1 SGHRS, CDR2 YFSETQ. The CDR3 is 14 amino acids. V shed 4 bases, J shed 5 bases, and the junction held 7 bases outside the gene matches. CDR3 nucleotides: TGCGCCAGCAGCCCGGGACTAGCCATCAACGAGCAGTACTTC. Residues: CASSPGLAINEQYF.

This chain joins TRBV3-1 and TRBJ2-3; D is possibly TRBD2 (5 bases). Between the trimmed V and J ends, which lost 0 bases and 0 bases, there was a span of 13 bases. This CDR3 spans 17 amino acids. The germline V gene encodes CDR1 LGHDT and CDR2 YNNKEL (reference sequence). CDR3 DNA sequence: TGTGCCAGCAGCCAAGACGCTAGCTACACTAGCACAGATACGCAGTATTTT. It is translated as CASSQDASYTSTDTQYF.

This clonotype was seen only a few times. V and J are TRBV28 and TRBJ2-2, with TRBD2 matching over 16 bases. CDR1 is MDHEN and CDR2 is SYDVKM in the germline V gene. Trimming took 6 bases from V and 4 from J; bases not matched to a gene: 8. The CDR3 is made up of 18 amino acids. The chain's CDR3 is CASRPGLAGGRATGELFF. CDR3 nucleotides: TGTGCCAGCAGACCGGGACTAGCGGGGGGGCGTGCCACCGGGGAGCTGTTTTTT.

This clonotype was seen many times. The chain joins TRBV5-1 to TRBJ2-5; 8 bases are a match to TRBD2. The length of the CDR3 is 15 residues. Unmatched junction bases numbered 7, after V lost 3 bases and J lost 3 bases. Looked up from germline, CDR1 is SGHRS and CDR2 is YFSETQ. The CDR3: CASSSGGTQEETQYF. The CDR3 region has the DNA TGCGCCAGCAGCTCGGGGGGGACTCAGGAAGAGACCCAGTACTTC.

This clonotype came up many times. This may be a read error: a much more frequent sequence differs by one nucleotide. The rearrangement links TRBV7-9 to TRBJ2-3; D call uncertain. The CDR3 length is 13 residues. Germline-derived CDR1 and CDR2 are SEHNR and FQNEAQ (reference sequence). The V and J ends lost 4 bases and 0 bases respectively, with 5 bases between them. The DNA of the CDR3 is TGTGCCAGCAGCTCAGCTAGCACAGATACGCAGTATTTT. Amino acid sequence: CASSSASTDTQYF.

This clonotype was seen only a few times. V usage is TRBV4-2 and J usage is TRBJ2-2; no firm D call. Trimming shortened V by 1 base and J by 5 bases, and 11 bases separated the two germline ends. The length of the CDR3 is 15 residues. Germline CDR1 reads LGHNA; CDR2 reads YNFKEQ. The CDR3 DNA reads TGTGCCAGCAGCCAAGTACGACACGAAACCGGGGAGCTGTTTTTT. This translates into CASSQVRHETGELFF.

This clonotype was picked up a small number of times. This chain joins TRBV6-1 and TRBJ2-2; TRBD2 aligns across 10 bases. The CDR3 spans 16 residues. CDR1 is MNHNS and CDR2 is SASEGT in the germline V gene. The V segment lost 2 bases and the J segment 4 bases; nucleotides outside the gene matches: 4. The CDR3 DNA follows: TGTGCCAGCAGTGAATTTATAGCGGGGGGCACCGGGGAGCTGTTTTTT. It translates to CASSEFIAGGTGELFF.

This clonotype was seen a few times. This chain joins TRBV7-6 and TRBJ2-2, with D possibly TRBD1 on 5 matching bases. This CDR3 comprises 16 residues. The germline V gene encodes CDR1 SGHVS and CDR2 FNYEAQ. V was shortened by 1 base and J by 6 bases, with 15 bases between the two germline ends. The chain's CDR3 is CASSLDRGWRSGELFF. CDR3 nucleotides: TGTGCCAGCAGCTTAGATAGGGGCTGGCGATCCGGGGAGCTGTTTTTT.

This chain's CDR3 is CASSSTDKQYF. In nucleotides, the CDR3 is TGCGCCAGCAGCTCGACAGACAAGCAGTACTTC. The chain couples TRBV5-1 to TRBJ2-7; tentative D call: TRBD1 (5 bases). CDR1 is SGHRS, CDR2 YFSETQ, per germline. Trimming removed 3 bases at V and 8 bases at J, with 9 bases between. The CDR3 length is 11 residues.

This rearrangement joins TRBV5-1 to TRBJ1-4; D gene unclear. Germline CDR1 SGHRS, CDR2 YFSETQ. The CDR3 extends over 14 amino acids. The V end lost 0 bases, the J end lost 5 bases, and 8 bases lay between the germline ends. CDR3 protein: CASSLGGRNEKLFF. The CDR3 bases are TGCGCCAGCAGCTTGGGAGGTAGGAATGAAAAACTGTTTTTT.

The table lists this clonotype with a few counts. V and J are TRBV6-2 or TRBV6-3 and TRBJ2-3, with 9 bases identical to TRBD1. The V gene's germline CDR1 is MNHEY and CDR2 SVGEGT. The CDR3 runs 17 residues. The trim removed 4 bases at V and 2 bases at J, leaving 10 bases unmatched. DNA of the CDR3: TGTGCCAGCAGTTCGGCCCGTACAGGGGGCGTCACAGATACGCAGTATTTT. Its protein is CASSSARTGGVTDTQYF.

The V call is TRBV6-2 or TRBV6-3, the J call TRBJ2-6; tentatively, D is TRBD1 or TRBD2 (5 bases each). The germline gives CDR1 MNHEY, CDR2 SVGEGT. V shed 8 bases and J shed 0 bases, with 11 bases lying between them. There are 15 residues in the CDR3. The CDR3 nucleotides are TGTGCCAGCTGTGGGGGTTACTCTGGGGCCAACGTCCTGACTTTC. Translating it yields CASCGGYSGANVLTF.

The J gene is TRBJ1-1, the V gene TRBV12-3 or TRBV12-4; TRBD1 might be the D (5 bases). V was cut by 6 bases and J by 3 bases, with 14 bases left in between. This CDR3 region has 14 residues. The chain's CDR3 is CASSPGQGHTEAFF. The CDR3 coding sequence is TGTGCCAGCAGCCCCGGCCAGGGCCACACTGAAGCTTTCTTT.